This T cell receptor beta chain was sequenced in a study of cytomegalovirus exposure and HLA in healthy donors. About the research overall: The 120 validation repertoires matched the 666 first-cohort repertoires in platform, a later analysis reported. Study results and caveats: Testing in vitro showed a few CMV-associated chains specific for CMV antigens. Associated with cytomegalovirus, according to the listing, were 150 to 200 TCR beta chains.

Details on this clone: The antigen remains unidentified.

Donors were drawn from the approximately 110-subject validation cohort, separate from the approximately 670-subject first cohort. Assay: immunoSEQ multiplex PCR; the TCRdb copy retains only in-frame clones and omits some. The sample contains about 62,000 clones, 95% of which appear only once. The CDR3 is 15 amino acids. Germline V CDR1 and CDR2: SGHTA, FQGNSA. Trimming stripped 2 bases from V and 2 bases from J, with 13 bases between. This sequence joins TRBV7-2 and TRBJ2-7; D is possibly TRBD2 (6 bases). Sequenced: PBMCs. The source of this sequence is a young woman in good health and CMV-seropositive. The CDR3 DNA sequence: TGTGCCAGCAGCTTATTAGCTCAGCGGGCCTACGAGCAGTACTTC. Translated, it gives CASSLLAQRAYEQYF.